This T cell receptor (beta chain) was documented in a study of cytomegalovirus exposure and HLA in healthy donors. The PCR was carried out with 60 Vbeta primers and 13 Jbeta primers. Assay used: immunoSEQ multiplex PCR; TCRdb lists only in-frame clones, some missing. The sample holds approximately 100,000 clones, 76% seen once. As to this clone: Its antigen remains unidentified.

Looked up from germline, CDR1 is SGHTA and CDR2 is FQGTGA. Trimming took 5 bases from V and 4 from J; bases not matched to a gene: 4. There are 16 residues in the CDR3. Study results and caveats: Reportedly, cytomegalovirus status was diagnosed with high sensitivity and specificity. About 87% or about 30% of the time was how often most TCR beta V segments were productive, according to an earlier analysis. With further analysis later on, most CMV-associated TCR beta chains appeared HLA-restricted.

V and J are TRBV7-3 and TRBJ2-3, with TRBD2 matching 15 bases. This sequence was found in a man aged 40-55 years in good health and CMV-seronegative. The sample taken for sequencing was PBMCs. The CDR3 loop is CASSLGLAGGPDTQYF. The CDR3 region has the DNA TGTGCCAGCAGCCTGGGACTAGCGGGGGGCCCAGATACGCAGTATTTT. Supplemented by reference TRBV7-3 and TRBJ2-3, the full variable domain reads GAGVSQTPSNKVTEKGKYVELRCDPISGHTALYWYRQSLGQGPEFLIYFQGTGAADDSGLPNDRFFAVRPEGSVSTLKIQRTERGDSAVYLCASSLGLAGGPDTQYFGPGTRLTVL.